The rows below give T cell receptor beta chains drawn from one sample of a study of blood T cell repertoires in COVID-19. Sequencing used immunoSEQ multiplex PCR; TCRdb keeps in-frame clones, though not all of them. This sample has some 250,000 clones, with around 86% found just once. Sample: peripheral blood. All receptors come from a man aged 25-45 years who had recovered from COVID-19. The CDR3 runs from the conserved cysteine through the conserved F or W. A D gene is named only where the DNA matches it firmly. Clone size is stated in some rows and not others, as once, few, many or a class when expanded.

abundance: -; d_gene: -; j_gene: TRBJ2-5; v_gene: TRBV4-2; CDR3aa: CASSQANQQETQYF; CDR3nt: TGTGCCAGCAGCCAAGCTAATCAACAAGAGACCCAGTACTTC
abundance: -; d_gene: TRBD2; j_gene: TRBJ2-3; v_gene: TRBV5-1; CDR3aa: CASSLGLWTSGGSSTDTQYF; CDR3nt: TGCGCCAGCAGCTTGGGTCTTTGGACTAGCGGGGGTTCTAGCACAGATACGCAGTATTTT
abundance: -; d_gene: TRBD1; j_gene: TRBJ1-2; v_gene: TRBV5-6; CDR3aa: CASSLGQGASVGYTF; CDR3nt: TGTGCCAGCAGCCTCGGACAGGGGGCATCAGTTGGCTACACCTTC
abundance: -; d_gene: -; j_gene: TRBJ1-1; v_gene: TRBV6-5; CDR3aa: CASSPRTEAFF; CDR3nt: TGTGCCAGCAGTCCTCGGACTGAAGCTTTCTTT
abundance: -; d_gene: TRBD1; j_gene: TRBJ1-5; v_gene: TRBV19; CDR3aa: CASSNQGDQPQHF; CDR3nt: TGTGCCAGTAGCAACCAGGGGGATCAGCCCCAGCATTTT
abundance: -; d_gene: -; j_gene: TRBJ1-2; v_gene: TRBV6-1; CDR3aa: CASSEVAGHGYTF; CDR3nt: TGTGCCAGCAGTGAAGTTGCAGGGCATGGCTACACCTTC
abundance: -; d_gene: TRBD2; j_gene: TRBJ2-5; v_gene: TRBV5-1; CDR3aa: CASRQLAGKQETQYF; CDR3nt: TGCGCCAGCAGACAGTTAGCGGGGAAACAAGAGACCCAGTACTTC
abundance: -; d_gene: -; j_gene: TRBJ2-5; v_gene: TRBV3-1/TRBV3-2; CDR3aa: CASSRDSSETQYF; CDR3nt: TGTGCCAGCAGCCGCGATAGTTCTGAGACCCAGTACTTC
abundance: -; d_gene: -; j_gene: TRBJ1-1; v_gene: TRBV18; CDR3aa: CASSPQPGSSTEAFF; CDR3nt: TGTGCCAGCTCACCACAGCCGGGGTCGAGCACTGAAGCTTTCTTT
abundance: -; d_gene: -; j_gene: TRBJ2-5; v_gene: TRBV12-3/TRBV12-4; CDR3aa: CASSFGGKETQYF; CDR3nt: TGTGCCAGCAGTTTTGGGGGGAAAGAGACCCAGTACTTC
abundance: few; d_gene: TRBD1; j_gene: TRBJ2-2; v_gene: TRBV2; CDR3aa: CASSGTGGRAGELFF; CDR3nt: TGTGCCAGCAGTGGGACAGGGGGAAGGGCCGGGGAGCTGTTTTTT
abundance: -; d_gene: -; j_gene: TRBJ2-5; v_gene: TRBV2; CDR3aa: CASSVVEETQYF; CDR3nt: TGTGCCAGCAGTGTGGTGGAGGAGACCCAGTACTTC
abundance: -; d_gene: -; j_gene: TRBJ1-1; v_gene: TRBV9; CDR3aa: CASSVATANTEAFF; CDR3nt: TGTGCCAGCAGCGTAGCGACAGCGAACACTGAAGCTTTCTTT
abundance: once; d_gene: TRBD1; j_gene: TRBJ2-5; v_gene: TRBV6-6; CDR3aa: CASRTQGAGETQYF; CDR3nt: TGTGCCAGCAGAACTCAGGGGGCAGGCGAGACCCAGTACTTC
abundance: once; d_gene: TRBD2; j_gene: TRBJ2-1; v_gene: TRBV28; CDR3aa: CASSISGGIANNEQFF; CDR3nt: TGTGCCAGCAGTATTAGCGGGGGGATAGCCAACAATGAGCAGTTCTTC
abundance: once; d_gene: -; j_gene: TRBJ1-3; v_gene: TRBV5-1; CDR3aa: CASSLARGSGNTIYF; CDR3nt: TGCGCCAGCAGCTTGGCTAGAGGCTCTGGAAACACCATATATTTT
abundance: -; d_gene: TRBD1; j_gene: TRBJ1-2; v_gene: TRBV28; CDR3aa: CASSSHDRVGYGYTF; CDR3nt: TGTGCCAGCAGTTCCCACGACAGGGTCGGCTATGGCTACACCTTC
abundance: -; d_gene: -; j_gene: TRBJ1-1; v_gene: TRBV7-2; CDR3aa: CASSLQATEAFF; CDR3nt: TGTGCCAGCAGCTTACAGGCCACTGAAGCTTTCTTT
abundance: -; d_gene: TRBD1; j_gene: TRBJ1-2; v_gene: TRBV12-3/TRBV12-4; CDR3aa: CASSPGTGESTF; CDR3nt: TGTGCCAGCAGTCCCGGGACAGGGGAGTCGACCTTC
abundance: -; d_gene: -; j_gene: TRBJ2-2; v_gene: TRBV5-5; CDR3aa: CASSLDLLNTGELFF; CDR3nt: TGTGCCAGCAGCTTGGACTTGCTGAACACCGGGGAGCTGTTTTTT
abundance: few; d_gene: -; j_gene: TRBJ1-1; v_gene: TRBV2; CDR3aa: CASTNIPQGVTEAFF; CDR3nt: TGTGCCAGCACTAATATACCCCAGGGTGTCACTGAAGCTTTCTTT
abundance: once; d_gene: TRBD1; j_gene: TRBJ1-1; v_gene: TRBV12-3/TRBV12-4; CDR3aa: CASSLGTAPEAFF; CDR3nt: TGTGCCAGCAGCCTCGGGACAGCGCCTGAAGCTTTCTTT
abundance: -; d_gene: -; j_gene: TRBJ2-3; v_gene: TRBV5-4; CDR3aa: CASSLLREAGDTQYF; CDR3nt: TGTGCCAGCAGCTTGCTGCGTGAGGCGGGAGATACGCAGTATTTT
abundance: once; d_gene: -; j_gene: TRBJ1-6; v_gene: TRBV18; CDR3aa: CASSLGALNSPLHF; CDR3nt: TGTGCCAGCTCACTGGGGGCGCTAAATTCACCCCTCCACTTT
abundance: -; d_gene: TRBD2; j_gene: TRBJ2-5; v_gene: TRBV5-1; CDR3aa: CASSLPGTSRQETQYF; CDR3nt: TGCGCCAGCAGCTTGCCCGGGACTAGCAGGCAAGAGACCCAGTACTTC
abundance: once; d_gene: -; j_gene: TRBJ1-1; v_gene: TRBV19; CDR3aa: CATIRTDTNTEAFF; CDR3nt: TGTGCCACTATCCGGACAGACACCAACACTGAAGCTTTCTTT
abundance: -; d_gene: TRBD1; j_gene: TRBJ1-2; v_gene: TRBV28; CDR3aa: CASSSTGTGNYGYTF; CDR3nt: TGTGCCAGCAGCTCAACCGGGACAGGGAACTATGGCTACACCTTC
abundance: -; d_gene: TRBD2; j_gene: TRBJ2-3; v_gene: TRBV10-3; CDR3aa: CAISESPAGGTDTQYF; CDR3nt: TGTGCCATCAGTGAGTCGCCAGCGGGGGGCACAGATACGCAGTATTTT
abundance: -; d_gene: -; j_gene: TRBJ2-7; v_gene: TRBV4-1; CDR3aa: CASSQTAQGHYEQYF; CDR3nt: TGCGCCAGCAGCCAAACAGCTCAAGGCCACTACGAGCAGTACTTC
abundance: -; d_gene: TRBD2; j_gene: TRBJ2-3; v_gene: TRBV5-1; CDR3aa: CASSLGPSGGATDTQYF; CDR3nt: TGCGCCAGCAGCTTGGGTCCTAGCGGGGGGGCTACAGATACGCAGTATTTT
abundance: -; d_gene: TRBD2; j_gene: TRBJ2-5; v_gene: TRBV27; CDR3aa: CASSFRMGVAGLQETQYF; CDR3nt: TGTGCCAGCAGTTTCAGAATGGGGGTAGCGGGGCTGCAAGAGACCCAGTACTTC
abundance: once; d_gene: TRBD1; j_gene: TRBJ1-6; v_gene: TRBV28; CDR3aa: CASRSGTGGNSPLHF; CDR3nt: TGTGCCAGCAGATCCGGGACAGGGGGCAATTCACCCCTCCACTTT
abundance: few; d_gene: -; j_gene: TRBJ1-5; v_gene: TRBV2; CDR3aa: CASSRDIQPQHF; CDR3nt: TGTGCCAGCAGCAGGGACATCCAGCCCCAGCATTTT
abundance: -; d_gene: -; j_gene: TRBJ2-3; v_gene: TRBV7-3; CDR3aa: CASSLSDFTDTQYF; CDR3nt: TGTGCCAGCAGCTTATCCGACTTCACAGATACGCAGTATTTT
abundance: -; d_gene: TRBD2; j_gene: TRBJ2-7; v_gene: TRBV5-4; CDR3aa: CASSPDPTSVGEQYF; CDR3nt: TGTGCCAGCAGCCCGGACCCCACTAGCGTGGGCGAGCAGTACTTC
abundance: -; d_gene: -; j_gene: TRBJ2-2; v_gene: TRBV6-2/TRBV6-3; CDR3aa: CASSHRTGELFF; CDR3nt: TGTGCCAGCAGCCATCGCACCGGGGAGCTGTTTTTT
abundance: -; d_gene: -; j_gene: TRBJ1-6; v_gene: TRBV4-2; CDR3aa: CASSHQTPANSPLHF; CDR3nt: TGTGCCAGCAGCCACCAGACACCCGCAAATTCACCCCTCCACTTT
abundance: -; d_gene: -; j_gene: TRBJ1-2; v_gene: TRBV5-8; CDR3aa: CASSLGSNMDYGYTF; CDR3nt: TGTGCCAGCAGCTTGGGGTCAAACATGGACTATGGCTACACCTTC
abundance: -; d_gene: -; j_gene: TRBJ1-1; v_gene: TRBV2; CDR3aa: CASSEALLAVEAFF; CDR3nt: TGTGCCAGCAGTGAAGCGCTTCTGGCGGTTGAAGCTTTCTTT
abundance: -; d_gene: -; j_gene: TRBJ1-2; v_gene: TRBV5-1; CDR3aa: CASSLGSPPRDYGYTF; CDR3nt: TGCGCCAGCAGCTTGGGGAGCCCCCCCCGCGACTATGGCTACACCTTC
abundance: -; d_gene: -; j_gene: TRBJ2-7; v_gene: TRBV6-1; CDR3aa: CASSELQPYEQYF; CDR3nt: TGTGCCAGCAGTGAATTACAGCCCTACGAGCAGTACTTC
abundance: -; d_gene: -; j_gene: TRBJ1-2; v_gene: TRBV5-4; CDR3aa: CASSPGRGAANYGYTF; CDR3nt: TGTGCCAGCAGCCCGGGTCGTGGGGCGGCTAACTATGGCTACACCTTC
abundance: once; d_gene: -; j_gene: TRBJ2-7; v_gene: TRBV7-8; CDR3aa: CASSSLGRADYEQYF; CDR3nt: TGTGCCAGCAGCTCCCTCGGGAGAGCAGATTACGAGCAGTACTTC
abundance: -; d_gene: -; j_gene: TRBJ1-1; v_gene: TRBV19; CDR3aa: CASSAGSGGTEAFF; CDR3nt: TGTGCCAGTAGTGCAGGGTCGGGGGGGACTGAAGCTTTCTTT
abundance: few; d_gene: -; j_gene: TRBJ1-6; v_gene: TRBV7-9; CDR3aa: CASSLTEYNSPLHF; CDR3nt: TGTGCCAGCAGCTTGACAGAGTATAATTCACCCCTCCACTTT
abundance: few; d_gene: TRBD1; j_gene: TRBJ2-5; v_gene: TRBV5-1; CDR3aa: CASSLAPGGETQYF; CDR3nt: TGCGCCAGCAGCTTGGCCCCAGGGGGAGAGACCCAGTACTTC
abundance: -; d_gene: -; j_gene: TRBJ2-3; v_gene: TRBV28; CDR3aa: CARKGAEARDTQYF; CDR3nt: TGTGCCAGAAAGGGAGCGGAGGCCCGGGATACGCAGTATTTT
abundance: -; d_gene: TRBD1; j_gene: TRBJ2-2; v_gene: TRBV12-3/TRBV12-4; CDR3aa: CASRQGYTGELFF; CDR3nt: TGTGCCAGTAGACAGGGGTACACCGGGGAGCTGTTTTTT
abundance: -; d_gene: -; j_gene: TRBJ2-1; v_gene: TRBV18; CDR3aa: CASSPRRSGINEQFF; CDR3nt: TGTGCCAGCTCACCGCGAAGATCGGGGATCAATGAGCAGTTCTTC
abundance: few; d_gene: TRBD1; j_gene: TRBJ1-5; v_gene: TRBV19; CDR3aa: CASKTGGEGNQPQHF; CDR3nt: TGTGCCAGTAAAACAGGGGGCGAGGGCAATCAGCCCCAGCATTTT
abundance: once; d_gene: -; j_gene: TRBJ1-2; v_gene: TRBV29-1; CDR3aa: CSVEAGTRGYGYTF; CDR3nt: TGCAGCGTTGAAGCAGGGACCCGGGGGTATGGCTACACCTTC